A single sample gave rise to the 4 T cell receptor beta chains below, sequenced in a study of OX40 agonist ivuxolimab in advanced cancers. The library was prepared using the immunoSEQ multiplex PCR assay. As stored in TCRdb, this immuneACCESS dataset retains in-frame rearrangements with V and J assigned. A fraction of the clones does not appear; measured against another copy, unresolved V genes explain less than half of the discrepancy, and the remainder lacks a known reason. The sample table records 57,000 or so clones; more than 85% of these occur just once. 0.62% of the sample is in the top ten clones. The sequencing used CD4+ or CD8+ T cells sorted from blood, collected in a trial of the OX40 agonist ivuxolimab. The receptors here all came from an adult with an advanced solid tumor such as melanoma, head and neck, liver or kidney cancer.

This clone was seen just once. The CDR3 DNA reads as TGTGCCAGCAGTTCATTACAGGGAAATTCACCCCTCCACTTT. Amino acids: CASSSLQGNSPLHF. The rearrangement uses TRBV6-5 and TRBJ1-6; tentative D call: TRBD1 (6 bases). The V end lost 4 bases, the J end lost 7 bases, and 11 bases lay between the germline ends. The CDR3 contains 14 residues. CDR1 is MNHEY and CDR2 is SVGAGI in the germline V gene.

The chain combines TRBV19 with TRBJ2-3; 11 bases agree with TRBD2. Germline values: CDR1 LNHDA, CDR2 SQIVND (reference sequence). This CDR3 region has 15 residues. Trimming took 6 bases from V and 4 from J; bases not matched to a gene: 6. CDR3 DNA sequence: TGTGCCAGTAGCCCGACTAGCGGGAACGCAGATACGCAGTATTTT. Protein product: CASSPTSGNADTQYF.

CDR3 loop: CSVEDYPNFFEQFF. The CDR3 DNA sequence: TGCAGCGTTGAAGACTACCCAAATTTCTTTGAGCAGTTCTTC. The genes are TRBV29-1 and TRBJ2-1; D gene unclear. Germline V gene lookup returns CDR1 SQVTM and CDR2 ANQGSEA. Trimming removed 0 bases at V and 9 bases at J, with 15 bases between. The CDR3 length is 14 residues.

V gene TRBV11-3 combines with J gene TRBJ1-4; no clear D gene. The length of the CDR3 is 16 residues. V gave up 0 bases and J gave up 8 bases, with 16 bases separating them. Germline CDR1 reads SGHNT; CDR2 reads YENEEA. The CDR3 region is CASSLDGNDLGEKLFF. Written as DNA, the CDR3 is TGTGCCAGCAGCTTAGACGGGAACGACCTAGGGGAAAAACTGTTTTTT.